Described below is a single T cell receptor beta chain sequence and its context. The data originate from a study of beta chain features in type 1 diabetes. Germline CDR1 is SNHLY and CDR2 is FYNNEI. With 6 bases clipped from V and 1 base from J, the junction kept 8 bases outside the gene matches. This CDR3 comprises 16 residues. Expressed TCRB transcripts were sequenced after all isolated RNA was converted to cDNA. Repertoires were generated with immunoSEQ multiplex PCR, while TCRdb's copy carries only in-frame clones and drops some. The sample carries a few hundred thousand clones, 12% to 15% recorded once.

The genes are TRBV2 and TRBJ2-3; 9 bases align to TRBD2. The sequencing sample was made of central memory CD4+ T cells from blood. The TCR originated in a man between 25 and 39 years old in good health. In nucleotides, the CDR3 is TGTGCCAGCAGCCCGGGCATAGCGGGAGGCACAGATACGCAGTATTTT. It translates to CASSPGIAGGTDTQYF.